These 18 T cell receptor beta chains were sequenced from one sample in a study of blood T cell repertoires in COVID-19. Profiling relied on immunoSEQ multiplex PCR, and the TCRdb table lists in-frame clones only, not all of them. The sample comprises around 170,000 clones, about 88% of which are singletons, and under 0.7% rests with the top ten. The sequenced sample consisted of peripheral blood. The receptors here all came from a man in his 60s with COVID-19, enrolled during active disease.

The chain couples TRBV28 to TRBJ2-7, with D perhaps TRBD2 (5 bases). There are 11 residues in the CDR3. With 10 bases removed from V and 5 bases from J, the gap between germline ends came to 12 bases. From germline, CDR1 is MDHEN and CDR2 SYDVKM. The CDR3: CAINGENEQYF. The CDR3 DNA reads TGTGCCATTAACGGGGAAAACGAGCAGTACTTC.

The CDR3 bases are TGTGCCAGCAGCCGGGAAGGTGGATACGAGCAGTACTTC. Its protein is CASSREGGYEQYF. The V and J genes are TRBV7-2 and TRBJ2-7; TRBD2 might be the D (5 bases). The CDR3 covers 13 residues. Trimming took 5 bases from V and 4 from J, leaving 12 bases between them. The germline CDR1 and CDR2 sequences are SGHTA and FQGNSA.

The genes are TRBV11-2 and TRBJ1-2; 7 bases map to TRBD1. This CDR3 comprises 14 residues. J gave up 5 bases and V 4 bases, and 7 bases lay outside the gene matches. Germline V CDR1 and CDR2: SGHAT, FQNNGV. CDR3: CASSSGTALYGYTF. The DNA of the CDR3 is TGTGCCAGCAGCTCCGGGACAGCTTTGTATGGCTACACCTTC. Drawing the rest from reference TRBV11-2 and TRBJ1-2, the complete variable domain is EAGVAQSPRYKIIEKRQSVAFWCNPISGHATLYWYQQILGQGPKLLIQFQNNGVVDDSQLPKDRFSAERLKGVDSTLKIQPAKLEDSAVYLCASSSGTALYGYTFGSGTRLTVV.

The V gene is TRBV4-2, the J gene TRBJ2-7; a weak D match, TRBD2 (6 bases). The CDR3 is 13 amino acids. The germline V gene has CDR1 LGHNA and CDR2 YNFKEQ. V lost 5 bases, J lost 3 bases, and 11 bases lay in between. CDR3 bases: TGTGCCAGCAGCTCTCCCGGGAGCTACGAGCAGTACTTC. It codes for CASSSPGSYEQYF.

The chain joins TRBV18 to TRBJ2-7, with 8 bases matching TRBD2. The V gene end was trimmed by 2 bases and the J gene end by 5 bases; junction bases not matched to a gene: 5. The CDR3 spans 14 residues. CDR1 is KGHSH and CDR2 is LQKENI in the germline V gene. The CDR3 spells CASSPSSGSHEQYF. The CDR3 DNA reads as TGTGCCAGCTCACCATCCAGCGGGAGTCACGAGCAGTACTTC.

The CDR3 protein is CASTRGGNNEKLFF. CDR3 in DNA: TGTGCCAGTACCAGAGGGGGCAATAATGAAAAACTGTTTTTT. This chain links TRBV19 with TRBJ1-4, with TRBD1 matching 7 bases. The CDR3 length is 14 residues. J lost 4 bases, V lost 7 bases, and 6 bases had no gene match. Per the germline V gene, CDR1 is LNHDA and CDR2 is SQIVND (reference sequence).

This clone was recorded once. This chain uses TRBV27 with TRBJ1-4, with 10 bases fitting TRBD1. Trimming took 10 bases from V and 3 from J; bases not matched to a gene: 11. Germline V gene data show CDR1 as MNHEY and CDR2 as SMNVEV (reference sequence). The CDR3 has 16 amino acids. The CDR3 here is CATKPGQGPSNEKLFF. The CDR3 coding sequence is TGTGCCACCAAACCGGGACAGGGGCCGTCTAATGAAAAACTGTTTTTT. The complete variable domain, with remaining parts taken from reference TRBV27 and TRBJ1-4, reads EAQVTQNPRYLITVTGKKLTVTCSQNMNHEYMSWYRQDPGLGLRQIYYSMNVEVTDKGDVPEGYKVSRKEKRNFPLILESPSPNQTSLYFCATKPGQGPSNEKLFFGSGTQLSVL.

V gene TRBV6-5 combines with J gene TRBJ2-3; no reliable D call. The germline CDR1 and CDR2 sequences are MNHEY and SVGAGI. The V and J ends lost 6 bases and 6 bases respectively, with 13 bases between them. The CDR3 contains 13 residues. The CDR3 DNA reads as TGTGCCAGCAGCCCACCATGGGCGGATACGCAGTATTTT. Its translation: CASSPPWADTQYF.

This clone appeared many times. The DNA of the CDR3 is TGTGCCAGCAGACCGGCCCAGGGATTCTTTCTTGAAAAACTGTTTTTT. Translated: CASRPAQGFFLEKLFF. The V gene is TRBV28, the J gene TRBJ1-4; the D gene is possibly TRBD1 (5 bases). This CDR3 contains 16 residues. The ends were cut back, 6 bases at V and 7 bases at J, with 21 bases in the middle. CDR1 and CDR2 from the germline V gene are MDHEN and SYDVKM.

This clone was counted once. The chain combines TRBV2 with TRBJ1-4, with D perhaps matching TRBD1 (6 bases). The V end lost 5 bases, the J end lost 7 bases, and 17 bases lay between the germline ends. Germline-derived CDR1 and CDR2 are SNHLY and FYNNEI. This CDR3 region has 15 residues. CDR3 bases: TGTGCCAGCAGTCTTTCACAGGGTACCGGTGAAAAACTGTTTTTT. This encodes CASSLSQGTGEKLFF.

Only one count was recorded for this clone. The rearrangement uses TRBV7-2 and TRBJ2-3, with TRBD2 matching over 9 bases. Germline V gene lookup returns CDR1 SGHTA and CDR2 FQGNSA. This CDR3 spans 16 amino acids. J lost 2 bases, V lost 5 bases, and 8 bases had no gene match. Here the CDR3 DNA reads TGTGCCAGCAGCCCAGCGGGGGGCTCCCCCACAGATACGCAGTATTTT. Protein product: CASSPAGGSPTDTQYF.

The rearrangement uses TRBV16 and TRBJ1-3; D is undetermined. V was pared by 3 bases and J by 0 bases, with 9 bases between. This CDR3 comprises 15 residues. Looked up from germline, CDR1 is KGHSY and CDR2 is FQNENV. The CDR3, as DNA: TGTGCCAGCAGCCATAGCCAAAGCTCTGGAAACACCATATATTTT. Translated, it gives CASSHSQSSGNTIYF.

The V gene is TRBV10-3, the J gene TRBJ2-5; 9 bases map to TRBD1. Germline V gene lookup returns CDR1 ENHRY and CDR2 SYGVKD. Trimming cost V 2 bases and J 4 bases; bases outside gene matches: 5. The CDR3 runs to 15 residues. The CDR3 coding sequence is TGTGCCATCAGTGAGACGGGGACAGGGCGAGAGACCCAGTACTTC. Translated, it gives CAISETGTGRETQYF.

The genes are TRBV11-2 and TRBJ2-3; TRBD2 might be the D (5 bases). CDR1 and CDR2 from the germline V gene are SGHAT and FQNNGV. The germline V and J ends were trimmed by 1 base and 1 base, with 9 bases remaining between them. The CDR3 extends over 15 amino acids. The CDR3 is CASSLGSAGTDTQYF. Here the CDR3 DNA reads TGTGCCAGCAGCTTAGGTAGCGCGGGCACAGATACGCAGTATTTT.

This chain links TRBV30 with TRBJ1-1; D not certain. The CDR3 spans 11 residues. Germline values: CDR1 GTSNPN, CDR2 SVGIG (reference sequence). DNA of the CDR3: TGTGTTACAGACATGAACACTGAAGCTTTCTTT. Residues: CVTDMNTEAFF.

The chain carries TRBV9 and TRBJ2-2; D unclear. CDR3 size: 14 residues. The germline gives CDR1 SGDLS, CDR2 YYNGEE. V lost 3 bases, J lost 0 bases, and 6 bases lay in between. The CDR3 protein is CASSGLANTGELFF. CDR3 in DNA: TGTGCCAGCAGCGGGCTAGCGAACACCGGGGAGCTGTTTTTT. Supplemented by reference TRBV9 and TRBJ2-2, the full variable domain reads DSGVTQTPKHLITATGQRVTLRCSPRSGDLSVYWYQQSLDQGLQFLIQYYNGEERAKGNILERFSAQQFPDLHSELNLSSLELGDSALYFCASSGLANTGELFFGEGSRLTVL.

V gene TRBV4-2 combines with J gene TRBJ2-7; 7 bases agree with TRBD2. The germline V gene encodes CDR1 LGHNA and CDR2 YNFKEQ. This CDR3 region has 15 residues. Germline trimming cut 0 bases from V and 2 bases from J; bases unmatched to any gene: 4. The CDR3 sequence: CASSQDLAGAYEQYF. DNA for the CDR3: TGTGCCAGCAGCCAAGACCTGGCGGGAGCCTACGAGCAGTACTTC.

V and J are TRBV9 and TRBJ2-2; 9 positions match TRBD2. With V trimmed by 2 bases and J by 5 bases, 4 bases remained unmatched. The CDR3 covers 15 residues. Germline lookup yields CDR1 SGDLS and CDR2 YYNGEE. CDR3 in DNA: TGTGCCAGCAGCGTTAGCGGGAGAGAGACCGGGGAGCTGTTTTTT. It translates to CASSVSGRETGELFF. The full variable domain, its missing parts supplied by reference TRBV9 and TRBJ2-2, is DSGVTQTPKHLITATGQRVTLRCSPRSGDLSVYWYQQSLDQGLQFLIQYYNGEERAKGNILERFSAQQFPDLHSELNLSSLELGDSALYFCASSVSGRETGELFFGEGSRLTVL.